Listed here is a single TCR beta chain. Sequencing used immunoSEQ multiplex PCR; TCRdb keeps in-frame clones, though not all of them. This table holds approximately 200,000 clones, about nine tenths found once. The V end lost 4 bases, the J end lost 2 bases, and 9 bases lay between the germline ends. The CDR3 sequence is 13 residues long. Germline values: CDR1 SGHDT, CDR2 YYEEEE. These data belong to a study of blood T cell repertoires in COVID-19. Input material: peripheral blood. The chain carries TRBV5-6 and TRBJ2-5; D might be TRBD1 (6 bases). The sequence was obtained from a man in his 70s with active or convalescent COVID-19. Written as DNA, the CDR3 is TGTGCCAGCAGCCGACAGGCACAAGAGACCCAGTACTTC. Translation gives CASSRQAQETQYF.